Following are 18 T cell receptor beta chains from one sample sequenced in a study of cytomegalovirus exposure and HLA in healthy donors. In the PCR, 60 Vbeta and 13 Jbeta primers were used. The repertoire was sequenced with immunoSEQ multiplex PCR; TCRdb's copy has only in-frame clones and lacks some. The data hold 150,000 to 190,000 clones, with about 75% observed a single time. The specimen sequenced was PBMCs. The receptors derive from a man between 18 and 29 years old in good health and CMV-seronegative.

The V gene is TRBV19, the J gene TRBJ2-5; TRBD1 matches at 7 bases. From germline, CDR1 is LNHDA and CDR2 SQIVND (reference sequence). Germline trimming cut 7 bases from V and 4 bases from J; bases unmatched to any gene: 15. The CDR3 consists of 16 residues. The DNA for the CDR3 is TGTGCCAGTATTACGTCCCGGGACAGCCTTGGAGAGACCCAGTACTTC. This translates into CASITSRDSLGETQYF.

The V and J genes are TRBV20-1 and TRBJ2-7, with TRBD1 as a possible D gene (6 bases). The V gene lost 1 base and the J gene lost 6 bases, with 7 bases spanning the gap. CDR1 is DFQATT, CDR2 SNEGSKA, per germline (reference sequence). This CDR3 comprises 11 residues. CDR3 bases: TGCAGTGCTAGAGGGGGGCGCGAGCAGTACTTC. Translation gives CSARGGREQYF.

V gene TRBV4-3 combines with J gene TRBJ2-1; 7 nucleotides agree with TRBD2. The CDR3 spans 15 residues. CDR1 is LGHNA and CDR2 is YSLEER in the germline V gene. J gave up 8 bases and V 4 bases, and 11 bases lay outside the gene matches. This CDR3 reads CASSPETSTSDEQFF. CDR3 bases: TGCGCCAGCAGCCCCGAGACTAGCACATCCGATGAGCAGTTCTTC.

The chain recombines TRBV6-4 with TRBJ2-3; 12 nucleotides align to TRBD2. Germline V lookup: CDR1 MRHNA, CDR2 SNTAGT. V lost 3 bases and J lost 1; bases outside the gene matches: 8. The CDR3 length is 18 residues. CDR3 sequence reads: CASSDLRLAGEGTDTQYF. The CDR3 DNA sequence: TGTGCCAGCAGTGATCTGAGACTAGCGGGAGAGGGCACAGATACGCAGTATTTT.

This clone was observed a handful of times. The chain has TRBV9 and TRBJ2-1; maybe TRBD1 (5 bases). V was clipped by 0 bases and J by 2 bases, with 9 bases between them. Germline lookup yields CDR1 SGDLS and CDR2 YYNGEE. The CDR3 runs to 15 residues. CDR3: CASSVEGAPYNEQFF. CDR3 nucleotide sequence: TGTGCCAGCAGCGTAGAAGGGGCCCCCTACAATGAGCAGTTCTTC.

To note about this clone: Other DNA sequences from this sample encode an identical CDR3 as well. V usage is TRBV7-9 and J usage is TRBJ2-1; 9 bases are shared with TRBD2. CDR1 and CDR2 (germline): SEHNR, FQNEAQ (reference sequence). The V and J ends lost 5 bases and 6 bases, in that order; junction bases with no gene match: 11. This CDR3 comprises 16 residues. CDR3 residues: CASSPKAGGPGNEQFF. The CDR3 DNA reads TGTGCCAGCAGCCCCAAGGCGGGAGGGCCTGGCAATGAGCAGTTCTTC.

This sequence joins TRBV5-1 and TRBJ2-7; 8 positions agree with TRBD1. Germline CDR1 reads SGHRS; CDR2 reads YFSETQ. The CDR3 runs 14 residues. V was pared by 7 bases and J by 4 bases, with 10 bases of the junction left unmatched. The CDR3 region has the DNA TGCGCCAGCGGATCTGACAGGGGTCGTTACGAGCAGTACTTC. Translated: CASGSDRGRYEQYF.

About this clone: This sample includes further DNA sequences coding for the same CDR3. The V gene is TRBV9, the J gene TRBJ2-1; 7 bases are a match to TRBD2. Trimming removed 0 bases from V and 3 bases from J; junction bases left unmatched: 3. The CDR3 consists of 15 residues. CDR1 and CDR2 from the germline V gene are SGDLS and YYNGEE. As DNA, the CDR3 is TGTGCCAGCAGCGTAGGGGCGGGAGTCTACAATGAGCAGTTCTTC. This gives the protein CASSVGAGVYNEQFF. Complete variable domain (other parts from reference TRBV9 and TRBJ2-1): DSGVTQTPKHLITATGQRVTLRCSPRSGDLSVYWYQQSLDQGLQFLIQYYNGEERAKGNILERFSAQQFPDLHSELNLSSLELGDSALYFCASSVGAGVYNEQFFGPGTRLTVL.

This chain joins TRBV28 and TRBJ2-3; the D gene is possibly TRBD2 (5 bases). The CDR3 length is 17 residues. Germline assignment: CDR1 MDHEN and CDR2 SYDVKM. V was pared by 4 bases and J by 0 bases, with 17 bases between. CDR3 region: CASSYPLRAHSTDTQYF. The DNA for the CDR3 is TGTGCCAGCAGTTACCCTCTGCGGGCGCACAGCACAGATACGCAGTATTTT.

This clone appeared a single time. This chain joins TRBV28 and TRBJ2-5; 8 nucleotides match TRBD2. The V gene end was trimmed by 7 bases and the J gene end by 7 bases; junction bases not matched to a gene: 11. The CDR3 totals 14 residues. Germline lookup yields CDR1 MDHEN and CDR2 SYDVKM. The CDR3 protein is CASTAGGPGGTQYF. The CDR3 DNA sequence: TGTGCCAGCACTGCGGGAGGCCCCGGAGGGACCCAGTACTTC.

V gene TRBV5-1 combines with J gene TRBJ2-3; the D is unclear. Germline V gives CDR1 SGHRS, CDR2 YFSETQ. Trimming cost V 0 bases and J 1 base, with 15 bases left between them. The CDR3 has 17 residues. CDR3 loop: CASSLDFRGGGTDTQYF. The CDR3 nucleotides are TGCGCCAGCAGCTTGGATTTTCGTGGCGGCGGCACAGATACGCAGTATTTT.

The chain recombines TRBV7-9 with TRBJ2-7, with 7 nucleotides matching TRBD1. This CDR3 is 15 amino acids long. Germline V gene lookup returns CDR1 SEHNR and CDR2 FQNEAQ (reference sequence). V dropped 1 base and J dropped 3; count of bases not matched to a gene: 6. The CDR3 sequence: CASSLEGTDIYEQYF. DNA of the CDR3: TGTGCCAGCAGCTTAGAAGGGACAGACATCTACGAGCAGTACTTC. The full variable domain, completed using reference TRBV7-9 and TRBJ2-7, is DTGVSQNPRHKITKRGQNVTFRCDPISEHNRLYWYRQTLGQGPEFLTYFQNEAQLEKSRLLSDRFSAERPKGSFSTLEIQRTEQGDSAMYLCASSLEGTDIYEQYFGPGTRLTVT.

The rearrangement joins TRBV5-1 to TRBJ1-1; D not resolved. V was shortened by 2 bases and J by 0 bases, with 11 bases between the two germline ends. CDR3 length equals 15 residues. Germline-derived CDR1 and CDR2 are SGHRS and YFSETQ. The CDR3, as DNA: TGCGCCAGCAGCTTAAGAGCGAATCTGAACACTGAAGCTTTCTTT. Protein: CASSLRANLNTEAFF.

The chain carries TRBV2 and TRBJ2-1; no definite D call. CDR3 size: 13 residues. Trimming pared 1 base from V and 8 bases from J, leaving 9 bases between. Germline-derived CDR1 and CDR2 are SNHLY and FYNNEI. As DNA, the CDR3 is TGTGCCAGCAGTGAAGGCATAACAGATGAGCAGTTCTTC. It codes for CASSEGITDEQFF.

This rearrangement joins TRBV13 to TRBJ1-1; a weak D match, TRBD1 (5 bases). CDR1 and CDR2 from the germline V gene are PRHDT and FYEKMQ (reference sequence). V was clipped by 4 bases and J by 4 bases, with 22 bases between them. The CDR3 extends over 17 amino acids. CDR3 sequence (DNA): TGTGCCAGCAGCTCCCAAGATGGCGAGTCAGGGTCCACTGAAGCTTTCTTT. Its protein product is CASSSQDGESGSTEAFF. The complete variable domain, with remaining parts taken from reference TRBV13 and TRBJ1-1, reads AAGVIQSPRHLIKEKRETATLKCYPIPRHDTVYWYQQGPGQDPQFLISFYEKMQSDKGSIPDRFSAQQFSDYHSELNMSSLELGDSALYFCASSSQDGESGSTEAFFGQGTRLTVV.

The gene calls are TRBV19 and TRBJ2-5; D perhaps matches TRBD1 (5 bases). There are 14 residues in the CDR3. V shed 4 bases and J shed 4 bases, with 13 bases lying between them. The germline gives CDR1 LNHDA, CDR2 SQIVND (reference sequence). CDR3 DNA: TGTGCCAGTAGTAGTAGACTCCAGGGAGAGACCCAGTACTTC. Translation: CASSSRLQGETQYF.

This clone was counted between two and nine times. V and J are TRBV19 and TRBJ1-4; D remains unclear. V was pared by 3 bases and J by 4 bases, with 12 bases between. Germline CDR1 is LNHDA and CDR2 is SQIVND (reference sequence). The CDR3 extends over 15 amino acids. The CDR3 DNA sequence: TGTGCCAGTAGTATTACCGGGTCTTTTAATGAAAAACTGTTTTTT. This sequence encodes CASSITGSFNEKLFF.

The V call is TRBV29-1, the J call TRBJ1-3, with D unclear. The CDR3 runs to 13 residues. With 6 bases removed from V and 7 bases from J, the gap between germline ends came to 16 bases. Germline V CDR1 and CDR2: SQVTM, ANQGSEA. CDR3 loop: CSVLDFTRNTIYF. The CDR3 DNA follows: TGCAGCGTCCTCGACTTCACGAGGAACACCATATATTTT.